This T cell receptor (beta chain) was documented in a study of neurological immune-mediated disorders. 5'RACE generated cDNA with 10-nucleotide random UMIs. Every sequencing run generated in excess of 180 million TCR-beta sequences. These sequences covered 15-18 subjects. A single record per CDR3 protein comes from TCRdb applying MiXCR to the 5' RACE reads. The table lists roughly 36,000 distinct CDR3 sequences, 3% to 3.5% of them singletons. Germline CDR1 is MNHNY and CDR2 is SVGAGI (reference sequence). This CDR3 spans 15 amino acids. The ends lost 0 bases at V and 6 bases at J; junction bases unmatched: 6. This clonotype was picked up many times. The antigen remains undetermined. Time point meaning: longitudinal time-point 1 (baseline). The study built unsorted libraries from 2 million PBMCs kept at -80 C. Findings of the study overall: HTLV-1-associated myelopathy had the most TCR clonal expansion, and multiple sclerosis had the least, less than healthy controls.

This sequence joins TRBV6-6 and TRBJ2-7; TRBD1 matches at 9 bases. The specimen was PBMCs. The source is a woman aged 55-70 years with multiple sclerosis. The CDR3 reads CASSYSGGQGGEQYF. The CDR3, as DNA: TGTGCCAGCAGTTACTCGGGGGGACAGGGCGGCGAGCAGTACTTC.